These T cell receptor beta chains were read from a single sample in a study of T cell repertoires in cytomegalovirus infection. TCRdb called the reads again in MiXCR, with one record for every CDR3 protein. The data show under 300,000 distinct CDR3 sequences, approximately 22% seen once. Their target antigens are unknown. The sequenced sample was cultured PBMCs, obtained from culture after CMV antigen stimulation. The receptors derive from a human donor in good health (CMV status not recorded). Some clones in this sample may be carry-over from other donors' samples. Both conserved end residues are part of each CDR3. D genes are given only for firm matches. The size of a clone is reported for some rows only, either as once, few or many, or as a class for expanded clones.

v_gene	j_gene	abundance	d_gene	CDR3aa	CDR3nt
TRBV29-1	TRBJ1-1	.	.	CSDEDPGVPNTEAFF	TGCAGCGACGAGGACCCCGGGGTCCCGAACACTGAAGCTTTCTTT
TRBV10-3	TRBJ2-3	few	TRBD2	CAISDPRTGTSGTYTQYF	TGTGCCATCAGTGATCCAAGAACCGGGACTAGCGGAACTTATACGCAGTATTTT
TRBV5-4	TRBJ1-4	.	TRBD1	CASSLRTGSGEKLFF	TGTGCCAGCAGCTTAAGGACAGGGAGTGGGGAAAAACTGTTTTTT
TRBV7-2	TRBJ2-7	many	TRBD2	CASSSIAGNAYEQYF	TGTGCCAGCAGCTCAATAGCGGGGAACGCGTACGAGCAGTACTTC
TRBV27	TRBJ2-7	few	.	CASSRGASSSYEQYF	TGTGCCAGCAGTCGGGGGGCCTCGAGCTCCTACGAGCAGTACTTC
TRBV19	TRBJ1-1	.	.	CASSIPTENTEAFF	TGTGCCAGTAGTATCCCGACAGAGAACACTGAAGCTTTCTTT
TRBV18	TRBJ2-7	.	.	CASSPRDIDSGEQYF	TGTGCCAGCTCACCGCGGGACATAGATTCGGGGGAGCAGTACTTC
TRBV9	TRBJ1-1	.	.	CASRRGGLSNTEAFF	TGTGCCAGCAGACGGGGCGGACTCTCGAACACTGAAGCTTTCTTT
TRBV10-3	TRBJ1-2	.	.	CATEAGFNYGYTF	TGTGCCACCGAGGCCGGGTTTAACTATGGCTACACCTTC
TRBV4-1	TRBJ2-2	.	.	CASSQDRVLNTGELFF	TGCGCCAGCAGCCAAGATCGGGTCCTAAACACCGGGGAGCTGTTTTTT
TRBV11-2	TRBJ2-1	many	TRBD2	CASSLVRTSGSYNEQFF	TGTGCCAGCAGCTTAGTCCGGACTAGCGGGAGTTACAATGAGCAGTTCTTC
TRBV15	TRBJ1-2	few	.	CATSLIIDNNYGYTF	TGTGCCACCAGCCTTATTATCGACAACAACTATGGCTACACCTTC
TRBV29-1	TRBJ2-2	few	TRBD2	CSVETSGGDTGELFF	TGCAGCGTTGAAACTAGCGGAGGGGACACCGGGGAGCTGTTTTTT
TRBV20-1	TRBJ2-7	.	TRBD2	CSARDSGLAALKSSYEQYF	TGCAGTGCTAGAGATTCCGGACTAGCGGCGCTGAAAAGCTCCTACGAGCAGTACTTC
TRBV3-1	TRBJ2-5	few	.	CASSQDWGEETQYF	TGTGCCAGCAGCCAAGATTGGGGGGAAGAGACCCAGTACTTC
TRBV7-2	TRBJ2-7	.	TRBD1	CASSLYLPGQDDYEQYF	TGTGCCAGCAGCCTTTACCTACCGGGACAGGACGACTACGAGCAGTACTTC
TRBV6-5	TRBJ2-3	few	TRBD1	CASRPQGVSTDTQYF	TGTGCCAGCAGGCCACAGGGGGTCAGCACAGATACGCAGTATTTT
TRBV7-9	TRBJ2-7	many	.	CASSPRTSQFYEQYF	TGTGCCAGCAGCCCTAGGACAAGCCAATTCTACGAGCAGTACTTC
TRBV12-3/TRBV12-4	TRBJ2-3	few	.	CASSPDQWDTQYF	TGTGCCAGCAGTCCAGACCAATGGGATACGCAGTATTTT
TRBV11-3	TRBJ2-5	many	.	CASSSVIQETQYF	TGTGCCAGCAGCTCGGTGATCCAAGAGACCCAGTACTTC
TRBV7-2	TRBJ1-5	.	.	CASSAAANSNQPQHF	TGTGCCAGCAGCGCGGCAGCGAATAGCAATCAGCCCCAGCATTTT
TRBV28	TRBJ1-3	.	.	CASSPEGGPGSGNTIYF	TGTGCCAGCAGTCCCGAGGGAGGGCCTGGCTCTGGAAACACCATATATTTT
TRBV28	TRBJ1-6	.	.	CVSSLDGIGSYNSPLHF	TGTGTCAGCAGTTTAGACGGCATCGGCTCCTATAATTCACCCCTCCACTTT
TRBV25-1	TRBJ1-2	.	.	CASSETGGYTF	TGTGCCAGCAGTGAGACGGGGGGCTACACCTTC
TRBV3-1	TRBJ2-1	.	TRBD2	CASSHRRGVEQFF	TGTGCCAGCAGCCATCGACGGGGGGTTGAGCAGTTCTTC
TRBV10-1	TRBJ2-1	.	TRBD2	CASSVAGANNEQFF	TGCGCCAGCAGTGTGGCGGGAGCTAACAATGAGCAGTTCTTC
TRBV12-3/TRBV12-4	TRBJ2-7	.	.	CASRKNGGLPYEQYF	TGTGCCAGCAGAAAGAATGGAGGGCTACCCTACGAGCAGTACTTC
TRBV20-1	TRBJ1-5	.	.	CSVFRASNQPQHF	TGCAGTGTTTTCAGGGCGAGCAATCAGCCCCAGCATTTT
TRBV20-1	TRBJ2-1	few	.	CSARTLWRGGNEQFF	TGCAGTGCTAGGACCTTGTGGAGGGGGGGCAATGAGCAGTTCTTC
TRBV13	TRBJ1-3	.	TRBD1	CASRGRTGGSGNTIYF	TGTGCCAGCAGGGGCCGTACAGGGGGCTCTGGAAACACCATATATTTT
TRBV5-4	TRBJ2-5	.	.	CASSPTQGGETQYF	TGTGCCAGCAGCCCCACCCAGGGAGGAGAGACCCAGTACTTC
TRBV30	TRBJ1-1	few	.	CAAFLKALDEAFF	TGTGCTGCTTTTTTGAAGGCCCTGGATGAAGCTTTCTTT
TRBV7-2	TRBJ1-3	many	.	CASSLEVRGRSTGNTIYF	TGTGCCAGCAGCTTAGAGGTCCGGGGGCGCTCTACGGGAAACACCATATATTTT
TRBV7-9	TRBJ2-3	once	TRBD2	CASSGLGITDTQYF	TGTGCCAGCAGCGGACTAGGTATCACAGATACGCAGTATTTT
TRBV10-3	TRBJ2-5	.	TRBD1	CAISDADRVKETQYF	TGTGCCATCAGTGACGCCGACAGGGTGAAAGAGACCCAGTACTTC
TRBV7-2	TRBJ2-5	many	TRBD1	CASSLKGGTGQETQYF	TGTGCCAGCAGCTTAAAAGGGGGGACAGGGCAAGAGACCCAGTACTTC
TRBV12-3/TRBV12-4	TRBJ2-3	.	TRBD1	CASTTGGSTDTQYF	TGTGCCAGCACCACAGGGGGAAGCACAGATACGCAGTATTTT